The clone carrying this TCR beta chain was counted only a few times. Under the authors' procedure: Estimation of nucleated cell counts was performed using reference gene primer amplification. TCRdb's table, derived via immunoSEQ multiplex PCR, lists solely in-frame clones and lacks some. V and J calls and clone size are those listed in that table; D and trimming were worked out from the DNA. The repertoire has 96,000 or so clones, roughly four fifths of them found once; the top ten carry around 4.8%. This record comes from a study of blood T cell repertoires in COVID-19. About the study: COVID-19 samples from acute and convalescent phases originated in the United States, Italy and Spain. Sources were T cells, B-cell-depleted T cells, or PBMCs; the material itself was cDNA or gDNA.

J was trimmed by 6 bases and V by 3 bases; bases with no gene match: 6. CDR3 length: 16 amino acids. Germline V gene data show CDR1 as KGHSH and CDR2 as LQKENI. While infection was still active, Seattle patients were enrolled and then followed longitudinally. The receptor comes from a man older than 75 with COVID-19, enrolled during active disease. The sequencing input was peripheral blood. The gene calls are TRBV18 and TRBJ2-7, with 15 bases that match TRBD2. The CDR3 nucleotides are TGTGCCAGCTCACCCAGGACTAGCGGGAGGGCCTTCGAGCAGTACTTC. Its protein product is CASSPRTSGRAFEQYF.